This TCR beta chain was captured in a study of tumor-infiltrating lymphocytes in primary liver carcinoma. The CDR3 runs to 11 residues. Germline V gene data show CDR1 as MNHNS and CDR2 as SASEGT. Blood RNA was derived from unsorted whole blood, and germline DNA was extracted too. Researchers generated TCR beta cDNA from about 450 ng of total RNA, relying on a constant-region primer. For TCR beta, libraries were produced by three nested multiplex PCR rounds using slightly modified ARM-PCR. TRBV1-TRBV30 forward primers paired with a C-beta reverse primer drove the first two PCR rounds, about 10 cycles each. Via MiXCR, TCRdb re-called the multiplex PCR reads, giving one row per CDR3 protein. The table lists 180,000 or so distinct CDR3 sequences, roughly three fifths of them singletons, with 72% in the top ten. Turning to this clonotype: This may be a read error, as it is one base from a much larger clone.

Sequencing was performed on peripheral blood. This clonotype was sampled from a man aged 40-49 years with primary liver carcinoma and hepatitis B virus infection. The chain joins TRBV6-1 to TRBJ2-1; unclear D gene. The chain's CDR3 is CVSIGYNEQFF. DNA of the CDR3: TGTGTCAGCATAGGATACAATGAGCAGTTCTTC.